The entry below gives a single T cell receptor (beta chain) sequence along with its context. No antigen is known for it. PCR was performed using 60 Vbeta and 13 Jbeta primers. Produced via immunoSEQ multiplex PCR; TCRdb's table is partial and in-frame only. The sample has over 150,000 clones, under 90% seen once. This record belongs to a study of cytomegalovirus exposure and HLA in healthy donors. Notes on the study in general: Within a later analysis, the majority of CMV-associated TCR beta chains appeared HLA-restricted. Rarity characterized most TCR sequences, yet some public TCRs appeared in many donors.

The sequencing sample was made of PBMCs. The origin of this receptor is a man younger than 45 in good health and CMV-seropositive.

The chain's CDR3 is CASSLGSGAYEQYF. The CDR3, as DNA: TGTGCCAGCAGCTTAGGTTCAGGGGCCTACGAGCAGTACTTC. This chain uses TRBV5-6 with TRBJ2-7; weak D call: TRBD1 (6 bases). The CDR3 sequence is 14 residues long. The germline CDR1 and CDR2 sequences are SGHDT and YYEEEE. V was shortened by 2 bases and J by 2 bases, with 11 bases between the two germline ends.